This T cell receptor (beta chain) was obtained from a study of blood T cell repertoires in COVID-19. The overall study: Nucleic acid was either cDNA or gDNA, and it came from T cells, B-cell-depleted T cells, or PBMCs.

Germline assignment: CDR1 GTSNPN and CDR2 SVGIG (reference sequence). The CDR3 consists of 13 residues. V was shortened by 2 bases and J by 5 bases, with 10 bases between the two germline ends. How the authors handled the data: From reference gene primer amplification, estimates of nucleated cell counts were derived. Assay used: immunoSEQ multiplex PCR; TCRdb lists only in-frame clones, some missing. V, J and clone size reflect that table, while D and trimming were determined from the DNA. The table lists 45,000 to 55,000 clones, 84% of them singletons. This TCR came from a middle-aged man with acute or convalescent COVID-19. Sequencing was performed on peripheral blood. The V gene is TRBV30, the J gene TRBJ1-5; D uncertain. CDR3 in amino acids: CAWSSAGHQPQHF. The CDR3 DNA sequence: TGTGCCTGGAGTTCGGCAGGTCATCAGCCCCAGCATTTT. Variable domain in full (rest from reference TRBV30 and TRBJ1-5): SQTIHQWPATLVQPVGSPLSLECTVEGTSNPNLYWYRQAAGRGLQLLFYSVGIGQISSEVPQNLSASRPQDRQFILSSKKLLLSDSGFYLCAWSSAGHQPQHFGDGTRLSIL.